Below are 32 T cell receptor beta chains sequenced from a single sample in a study of cytotoxic CD8 clonotypes in ibrutinib-treated CLL. TCRdb keeps only in-frame clones here, not all; method: immunoSEQ multiplex PCR. This table has 250,000 to 350,000 clones, around 76% appearing once. The source was PBMCs, collected at disease progression, from a patient treated with ibrutinib. The source of these receptors is a human donor with chronic lymphocytic leukemia.

The genes are TRBV10-2 and TRBJ2-2; D unresolved. Trimming pared 4 bases from V and 0 bases from J, leaving 15 bases between. CDR1 WSHSY and CDR2 SAAADI come from the germline V gene. This CDR3 spans 17 amino acids. The CDR3 region is CASSVVSSPANTGELFF. Here the CDR3 DNA reads TGCGCCAGCAGTGTTGTCAGTTCACCTGCGAACACCGGGGAGCTGTTTTTT.

In this sample, this clone turned up a few times. For the CDR3, the DNA is TGTGCCAGCACTTTAAGTGGCAATCAGCCCCAGCATTTT. This gives the protein CASTLSGNQPQHF. V gene TRBV6-5 combines with J gene TRBJ1-5; unclear D gene. This CDR3 has 13 amino acids. V lost 7 bases, J lost 2 bases, and 9 bases lay in between. Per germline, CDR1 MNHEY and CDR2 SVGAGI.

The J gene is TRBJ1-2, the V gene TRBV5-6; D gene ambiguous. Trimming left V 3 bases short and J 6 bases short, with 12 bases between. The CDR3 covers 13 residues. Germline assignment: CDR1 SGHDT and CDR2 YYEEEE. This CDR3 is CASSSREDDGYTF. As DNA, the CDR3 is TGTGCCAGCAGCTCTCGGGAAGATGATGGCTACACCTTC.

This sequence joins TRBV5-1 and TRBJ2-5, with 11 bases that match TRBD2. The V and J ends lost 0 bases and 5 bases, in that order; junction bases with no gene match: 12. This CDR3 is 18 amino acids long. Germline CDR1 SGHRS, CDR2 YFSETQ. In DNA form, the CDR3 reads TGCGCCAGCAGCTTGGCTCCCCTTCTAGCGGGGGGATTGGAGACCCAGTACTTC. This codes for CASSLAPLLAGGLETQYF. The variable domain in full, completed from reference TRBV5-1 and TRBJ2-5, reads KAGVTQTPRYLIKTRGQQVTLSCSPISGHRSVSWYQQTPGQGLQFLFEYFSETQRNKGNFPGRFSGRQFSNSRSEMNVSTLELGDSALYLCASSLAPLLAGGLETQYFGPGTRLLVL.

This rearrangement joins TRBV6-6 to TRBJ2-7; 9 nucleotides match TRBD1. Germline values: CDR1 MNHNY, CDR2 SVGAGI (reference sequence). V was clipped by 6 bases and J by 5 bases; unmatched bases: 5. The CDR3 sequence is 13 residues long. CDR3 amino acids: CASRDRGRNEQYF. Written as DNA, the CDR3 is TGTGCCAGCAGGGACAGGGGACGGAACGAGCAGTACTTC.

This clone has more than one count but fewer than ten. The V call is TRBV29-1, the J call TRBJ1-1; 7 bases are shared with TRBD1. Germline V gene data show CDR1 as SQVTM and CDR2 as ANQGSEA. The CDR3 runs 12 residues. Trimming at V came to 1 base and at J to 7 bases, leaving 3 bases not matched to a gene. The CDR3 protein is CSVEAGTDEAFF. CDR3 bases: TGCAGCGTTGAAGCGGGGACAGATGAAGCTTTCTTT.

The chain joins TRBV18 to TRBJ1-5; 10 nucleotides align to TRBD1. This CDR3 is 19 amino acids long. Germline CDR1 is KGHSH and CDR2 is LQKENI. Germline trimming cut 2 bases from V and 2 bases from J; bases unmatched to any gene: 12. CDR3 coding DNA: TGTGCCAGCTCACCATTCGGGACAGGGGCTCCCCCGGGCAATCAGCCCCAGCATTTT. This encodes CASSPFGTGAPPGNQPQHF. Drawing the rest from reference TRBV18 and TRBJ1-5, the complete variable domain is NAGVMQNPRHLVRRRGQEARLRCSPMKGHSHVYWYRQLPEEGLKFMVYLQKENIIDESGMPKERFSAEFPKEGPSILRIQQVVRGDSAAYFCASSPFGTGAPPGNQPQHFGDGTRLSIL.

The chain joins TRBV5-1 to TRBJ1-4; 7 nucleotides line up with TRBD1. This CDR3 is 16 amino acids long. V shed 3 bases and J 6 bases; nucleotides not matched to a gene: 11. Per germline, CDR1 SGHRS and CDR2 YFSETQ. Here the CDR3 DNA reads TGCGCCAGCAGCTCGCGACAGGGCTGGAAGGATGAAAAACTGTTTTTT. Its translation is CASSSRQGWKDEKLFF.

V is TRBV5-1 and J is TRBJ1-3, with TRBD1 matching over 11 bases. Germline CDR1 is SGHRS and CDR2 is YFSETQ. V was pared by 3 bases and J by 3 bases, with 8 bases of the junction left unmatched. The CDR3 is made up of 17 amino acids. The chain's CDR3 is CASSWGQGEVCGNTIYF. In nucleotides, the CDR3 is TGCGCCAGCAGCTGGGGACAGGGGGAGGTGTGTGGAAACACCATATATTTT.

The genes are TRBV23-1 and TRBJ1-4, with 10 bases identical to TRBD1. TRBV23-1 is recorded as an ORF, its role being uncertain. The V and J ends lost 0 bases and 3 bases, in that order; junction bases with no gene match: 7. The length of the CDR3 is 18 residues. The CDR3, as DNA: TGCGCCAGCAGTCAATCATGGACAGGGGGACGTGCTAATGAAAAACTGTTTTTT. Its protein is CASSQSWTGGRANEKLFF.

The chain is built from TRBV6-1 and TRBJ2-3; 9 nucleotides agree with TRBD2. This CDR3 spans 15 amino acids. Unmatched junction bases numbered 11, after V lost 8 bases and J lost 5 bases. Per the germline V gene, CDR1 is MNHNS and CDR2 is SASEGT. CDR3 DNA sequence: TGTGCCAGCGGGGAAGCGGGGGGCTGGGTAGATACGCAGTATTTT. Amino acid sequence: CASGEAGGWVDTQYF.

The chain joins TRBV10-3 to TRBJ1-1; maybe TRBD1 (6 bases). V lost 10 bases to trimming and J lost 4 bases, with 16 bases between them. This CDR3 is 13 amino acids long. The germline V gene has CDR1 ENHRY and CDR2 SYGVKD. The CDR3: CATLQGLGTEAFF. CDR3 bases: TGTGCCACCCTACAGGGTCTGGGCACTGAAGCTTTCTTT.

The chain carries TRBV9 and TRBJ2-3; TRBD2 aligns across 11 bases. CDR1 is SGDLS, CDR2 YYNGEE, per germline. This CDR3 is built from 16 residues. V shed 9 bases, J shed 0 bases, and the junction held 9 bases outside the gene matches. CDR3 protein: CATGLAEESSTDTQYF. CDR3 bases: TGTGCCACGGGACTAGCGGAAGAATCGAGCACAGATACGCAGTATTTT.

This chain connects TRBV6-4 to TRBJ1-2; 7 nucleotides match TRBD1. With V trimmed by 5 bases and J by 3 bases, 9 bases remained unmatched. The germline V gene encodes CDR1 MRHNA and CDR2 SNTAGT. The CDR3 consists of 15 residues. The CDR3 coding sequence is TGTGCCAGCAGTCAGGAGAGGGGGCGAGACTATGGCTACACCTTC. Its translation is CASSQERGRDYGYTF.

The chain carries TRBV5-1 and TRBJ2-7, with 8 bases lining up with TRBD1. CDR1 and CDR2 (germline): SGHRS, YFSETQ. The CDR3 contains 15 residues. Germline trimming cut 4 bases from V and 3 bases from J; bases unmatched to any gene: 9. The CDR3 bases are TGCGCCAGCAGCCCCTTTGACAGGGGAAGCTACGAGCAGTACTTC. This translates into CASSPFDRGSYEQYF.

The rearrangement joins TRBV28 to TRBJ2-2, with unresolved D. Germline assignment: CDR1 MDHEN and CDR2 SYDVKM. Trimming removed 2 bases at V and 0 bases at J, with 10 bases between. The CDR3 is made up of 16 amino acids. CDR3 sequence: CASSLAGDTNTGELFF. The CDR3 bases are TGTGCCAGCAGTTTAGCCGGTGATACGAACACCGGGGAGCTGTTTTTT.

The chain uses TRBV29-1 and TRBJ2-3; 7 bases agree with TRBD1. Germline V lookup: CDR1 SQVTM, CDR2 ANQGSEA. V lost 6 bases to trimming and J lost 0 bases; unmatched junction nucleotides: 9. The CDR3 has 15 amino acids. The CDR3: CSVVKQGYSTDTQYF. DNA for the CDR3: TGCAGCGTGGTCAAACAGGGGTACAGCACAGATACGCAGTATTTT.

The CDR3 loop reads CASRTLAGPNNEQFF. The CDR3 bases are TGTGCCAGCAGAACGCTAGCGGGGCCCAACAATGAGCAGTTCTTC. The chain carries TRBV11-2 and TRBJ2-1; the match to TRBD2 covers 9 bases. V shed 6 bases, J shed 5 bases, and the junction held 8 bases outside the gene matches. The CDR3 is 15 amino acids. Germline CDR1 and CDR2: SGHAT and FQNNGV.

This clone was counted once. J is TRBJ2-5 and V is TRBV5-1; possibly TRBD2 for D (7 bases). The length of the CDR3 is 15 residues. V lost 0 bases to trimming and J lost 0 bases, with 9 bases between them. Germline assignment: CDR1 SGHRS and CDR2 YFSETQ. The CDR3 sequence: CASSLVGGHQETQYF. The DNA of the CDR3 is TGCGCCAGCAGCTTGGTCGGGGGGCACCAAGAGACCCAGTACTTC.

The chain has TRBV6-5 and TRBJ2-7; D assignment may be TRBD1 or TRBD2 (5 bases each). V was trimmed by 0 bases and J by 4 bases, leaving 13 bases between them. This CDR3 is built from 15 residues. In germline, CDR1 is MNHEY, CDR2 SVGAGI. For the CDR3, the DNA is TGTGCCAGCAGTTACTCCGAGGGGTTTAGTTACGAGCAGTACTTC. Translation: CASSYSEGFSYEQYF.

The chain carries TRBV5-1 and TRBJ2-7; D is perhaps TRBD1 (6 bases). Per germline, CDR1 SGHRS and CDR2 YFSETQ. The CDR3 spans 16 residues. V was clipped by 1 base and J by 2 bases, with 16 bases between them. This CDR3 is CASSLTPGEPTYEQYF. The DNA of the CDR3 is TGCGCCAGCAGCTTGACCCCAGGGGAACCCACCTACGAGCAGTACTTC.

The V gene is TRBV27, the J gene TRBJ2-2; D not resolved. This CDR3 has 11 amino acids. V lost 3 bases to trimming and J lost 12 bases, with 8 bases between them. Germline CDR1 and CDR2: MNHEY and SMNVEV (reference sequence). DNA for the CDR3: TGTGCCAGCAGTTTGGGCGCTCAGCTGTTTTTT. As protein: CASSLGAQLFF.

This chain joins TRBV29-1 and TRBJ2-7; TRBD2 might be the D (5 bases). CDR3 size: 14 residues. V lost 4 bases and J 3 bases, leaving 16 bases between the germline ends. Germline V gene data show CDR1 as SQVTM and CDR2 as ANQGSEA. CDR3 region: CSVGWGSRDYEQYF. CDR3 DNA: TGCAGCGTTGGGTGGGGTTCGAGGGACTACGAGCAGTACTTC.

This clone was seen more than once but under ten times. The CDR3 DNA reads as TGTGCCAGCAGCTTAGATAGGGGGTCCGGGGAGCTGTTTTTT. This encodes CASSLDRGSGELFF. This sequence joins TRBV11-2 and TRBJ2-2; tentatively, D is TRBD1 (6 bases). Per the germline V gene, CDR1 is SGHAT and CDR2 is FQNNGV. Trimming stripped 0 bases from V and 6 bases from J, with 8 bases between. The CDR3 runs to 14 residues. Using reference TRBV11-2 and TRBJ2-2 for the parts outside the CDR3, the full variable domain is EAGVAQSPRYKIIEKRQSVAFWCNPISGHATLYWYQQILGQGPKLLIQFQNNGVVDDSQLPKDRFSAERLKGVDSTLKIQPAKLEDSAVYLCASSLDRGSGELFFGEGSRLTVL.

The chain recombines TRBV7-9 with TRBJ2-7, with 10 nucleotides matching TRBD1. Losses at the gene ends were 6 bases for V and 7 bases for J; bases not matched to a gene: 15. CDR1 SEHNR and CDR2 FQNEAQ come from the germline V gene (reference sequence). The length of the CDR3 is 16 residues. CDR3 DNA: TGTGCCAGCAGGAGTTCCAGGGGACAGGGGTGGCGGGAGCAGTACTTC. Translating gives CASRSSRGQGWREQYF.

The V and J genes are TRBV15 and TRBJ1-4; 8 bases are a match to TRBD1. This CDR3 comprises 16 residues. The V gene's germline CDR1 is LNHNV and CDR2 YYDKDF (reference sequence). With 3 bases clipped from V and 7 bases from J, the junction kept 10 bases outside the gene matches. CDR3: CATSRADREQGEKLFF. As DNA, the CDR3 is TGTGCCACCAGCAGGGCGGACAGGGAGCAGGGTGAAAAACTGTTTTTT.

Only one count was recorded for this clone. The chain uses TRBV27 and TRBJ1-4; D call uncertain. This CDR3 has 14 residues. The ends were cut back, 0 bases at V and 8 bases at J, with 10 bases in the middle. In germline, CDR1 is MNHEY, CDR2 SMNVEV (reference sequence). DNA for the CDR3: TGTGCCAGCAGTTTATCGCGGCGGGAGGAAAAACTGTTTTTT. The encoded protein is CASSLSRREEKLFF. The full variable domain, its missing parts supplied by reference TRBV27 and TRBJ1-4, is EAQVTQNPRYLITVTGKKLTVTCSQNMNHEYMSWYRQDPGLGLRQIYYSMNVEVTDKGDVPEGYKVSRKEKRNFPLILESPSPNQTSLYFCASSLSRREEKLFFGSGTQLSVL.

J is TRBJ2-5 and V is TRBV28, with TRBD2 identical over 10 bases. The length of the CDR3 is 15 residues. Unmatched junction bases numbered 7, after V lost 4 bases and J lost 5 bases. Looked up from germline, CDR1 is MDHEN and CDR2 is SYDVKM. CDR3 in amino acids: CASSSVAGGWETQYF. The CDR3 nucleotides are TGTGCCAGCAGTTCCGTAGCGGGAGGCTGGGAGACCCAGTACTTC.

The chain links TRBV10-3 to TRBJ2-5, with D unclear. The CDR3 loop spans 15 amino acids. In germline, CDR1 is ENHRY, CDR2 SYGVKD. The ends were cut back, 3 bases at V and 5 bases at J, with 16 bases in the middle. CDR3 nucleotide sequence: TGTGCCATCAGTGATCCAGGACCCCCAGCGGAGACCCAGTACTTC. It codes for CAISDPGPPAETQYF.

As DNA, the CDR3 is TGTGCCAGCAGCTCCCATCAGGGGGCCTATGGCTACACCTTC. Protein sequence: CASSSHQGAYGYTF. The chain uses TRBV7-9 and TRBJ1-2; 8 bases fit TRBD1. J lost 4 bases, V lost 4 bases, and 5 bases had no gene match. The CDR3 loop spans 14 amino acids. CDR1 and CDR2 (germline): SEHNR, FQNEAQ (reference sequence).

The V and J genes are TRBV10-3 and TRBJ2-1, with TRBD2 matching over 15 bases. CDR1 and CDR2 from the germline V gene are ENHRY and SYGVKD. Trimming at V came to 2 bases and at J to 10 bases, leaving 15 bases not matched to a gene. The CDR3 loop spans 19 amino acids. CDR3 in DNA: TGTGCCATCAGTGAGACGTGGACGCCGGGACTAGCGGGAGGAGAAGAGCAGTTCTTC. Translating it yields CAISETWTPGLAGGEEQFF.

This clone showed up just a few times. The CDR3 DNA reads TGTGCCAGCAGCTTGGCGGGGGTCTCGAGCTACACCTTC. Residues: CASSLAGVSSYTF. This sequence joins TRBV5-6 and TRBJ1-2; D might be TRBD1 (5 bases). The CDR3 loop spans 13 amino acids. Trimming pared 0 bases from V and 9 bases from J, leaving 12 bases between. Looked up from germline, CDR1 is SGHDT and CDR2 is YYEEEE.